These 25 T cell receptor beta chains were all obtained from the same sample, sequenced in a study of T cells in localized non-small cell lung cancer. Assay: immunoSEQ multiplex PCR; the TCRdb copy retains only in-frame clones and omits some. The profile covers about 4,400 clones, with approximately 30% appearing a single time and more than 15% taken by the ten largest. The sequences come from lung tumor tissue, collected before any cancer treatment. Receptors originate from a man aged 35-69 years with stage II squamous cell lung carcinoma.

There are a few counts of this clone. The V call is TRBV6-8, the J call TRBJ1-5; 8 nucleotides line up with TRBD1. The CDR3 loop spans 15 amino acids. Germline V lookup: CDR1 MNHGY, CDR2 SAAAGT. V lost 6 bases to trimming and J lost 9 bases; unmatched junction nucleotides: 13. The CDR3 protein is CASRSTGALGGPQHF. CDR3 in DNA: TGTGCCAGCAGATCGACAGGGGCTCTGGGGGGGCCCCAGCATTTT.

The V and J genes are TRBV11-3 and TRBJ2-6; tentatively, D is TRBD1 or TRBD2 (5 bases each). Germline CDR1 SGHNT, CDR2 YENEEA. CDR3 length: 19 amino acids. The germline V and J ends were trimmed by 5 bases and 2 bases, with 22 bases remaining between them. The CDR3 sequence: CASSAPRGRDLPGANVLTF. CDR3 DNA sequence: TGTGCCAGCAGCGCCCCCCGAGGCAGGGACCTCCCTGGGGCCAACGTCCTGACTTTC.

The CDR3 region has the DNA TGTGCCAGCAGCCGGGGAGGGGGGCCCGTCTACGAGCAGTACTTC. Its translation: CASSRGGGPVYEQYF. V usage is TRBV14 and J usage is TRBJ2-7; perhaps TRBD2 as D (7 bases). The germline V and J ends were trimmed by 4 bases and 3 bases, with 16 bases remaining between them. Germline V CDR1 and CDR2: SGHDN, FVKESK. The CDR3 runs 15 residues.

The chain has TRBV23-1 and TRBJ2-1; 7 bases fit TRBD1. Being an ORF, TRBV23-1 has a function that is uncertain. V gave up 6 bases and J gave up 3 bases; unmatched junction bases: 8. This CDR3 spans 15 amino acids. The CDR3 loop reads CASSQSRTGYNEQFF. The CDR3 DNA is TGCGCCAGCAGCCAAAGTCGGACAGGCTACAATGAGCAGTTCTTC.

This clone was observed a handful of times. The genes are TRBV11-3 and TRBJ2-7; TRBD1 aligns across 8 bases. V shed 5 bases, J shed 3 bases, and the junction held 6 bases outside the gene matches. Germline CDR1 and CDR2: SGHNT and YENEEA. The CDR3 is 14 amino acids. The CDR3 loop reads CASSQITGGYEQYF. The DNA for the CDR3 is TGTGCCAGCAGCCAGATAACAGGGGGCTACGAGCAGTACTTC.

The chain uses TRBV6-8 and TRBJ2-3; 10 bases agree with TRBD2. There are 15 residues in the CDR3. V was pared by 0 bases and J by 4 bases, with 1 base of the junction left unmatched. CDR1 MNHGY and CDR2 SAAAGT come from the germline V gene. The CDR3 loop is CASSYSTSGPDTQYF. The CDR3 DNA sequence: TGTGCCAGCAGTTACTCGACTAGCGGGCCAGATACGCAGTATTTT.

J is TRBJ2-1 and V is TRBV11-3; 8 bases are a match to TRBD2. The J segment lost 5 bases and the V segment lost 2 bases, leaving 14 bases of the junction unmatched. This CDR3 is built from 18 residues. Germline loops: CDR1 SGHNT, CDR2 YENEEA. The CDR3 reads CASSLWRGALPLDNEQFF. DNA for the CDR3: TGTGCCAGCAGCTTATGGCGGGGGGCCCTACCTTTGGACAATGAGCAGTTCTTC.

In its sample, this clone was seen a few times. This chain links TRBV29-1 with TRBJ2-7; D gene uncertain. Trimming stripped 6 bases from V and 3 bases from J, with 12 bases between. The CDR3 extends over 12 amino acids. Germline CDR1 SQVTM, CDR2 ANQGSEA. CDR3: CSVLGIYYEQYF. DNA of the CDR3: TGCAGCGTCCTGGGGATCTACTACGAGCAGTACTTC.

CDR3 sequence reads: CASSQAIRQQRPGELFF. CDR3 in DNA: TGCGCCAGCAGCCAAGCTATTAGACAGCAGAGGCCCGGGGAGCTGTTTTTT. V gene TRBV4-1 combines with J gene TRBJ2-2, with D perhaps TRBD1 (5 bases). Trimming pared 1 base from V and 6 bases from J, leaving 18 bases between. Looked up from germline, CDR1 is MGHRA and CDR2 is YSYEKL. The CDR3 contains 17 residues.

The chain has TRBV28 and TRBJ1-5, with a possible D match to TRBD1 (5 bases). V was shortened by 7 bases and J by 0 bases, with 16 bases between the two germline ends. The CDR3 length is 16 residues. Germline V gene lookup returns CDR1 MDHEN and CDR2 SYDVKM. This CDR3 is CASNIDRPYSNQPQHF. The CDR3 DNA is TGTGCCAGCAATATTGACAGACCCTATAGCAATCAGCCCCAGCATTTT.

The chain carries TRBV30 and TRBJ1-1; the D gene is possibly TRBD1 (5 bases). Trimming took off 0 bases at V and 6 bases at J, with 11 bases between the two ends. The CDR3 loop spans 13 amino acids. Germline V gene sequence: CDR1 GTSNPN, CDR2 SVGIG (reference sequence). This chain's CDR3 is CAWSVGGRAEAFF. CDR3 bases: TGTGCCTGGAGTGTTGGAGGCAGGGCTGAAGCTTTCTTT.

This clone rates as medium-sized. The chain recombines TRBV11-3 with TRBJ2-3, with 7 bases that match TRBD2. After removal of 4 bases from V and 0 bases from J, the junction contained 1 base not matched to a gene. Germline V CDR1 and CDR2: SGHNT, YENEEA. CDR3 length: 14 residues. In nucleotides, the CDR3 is TGTGCCAGCAGCTATAGCGGGAGCACAGATACGCAGTATTTT. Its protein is CASSYSGSTDTQYF. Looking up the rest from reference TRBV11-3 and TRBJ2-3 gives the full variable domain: EAGVVQSPRYKIIEKKQPVAFWCNPISGHNTLYWYLQNLGQGPELLIRYENEEAVDDSQLPKDRFSAERLKGVDSTLKIQPAELGDSAVYLCASSYSGSTDTQYFGPGTRLTVL.

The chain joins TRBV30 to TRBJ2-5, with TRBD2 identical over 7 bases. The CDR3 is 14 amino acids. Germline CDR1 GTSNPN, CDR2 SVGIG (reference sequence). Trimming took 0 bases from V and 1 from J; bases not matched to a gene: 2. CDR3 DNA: TGTGCCTGGAGTGTCGGGGGGTCCCAAGAGACCCAGTACTTC. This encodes CAWSVGGSQETQYF.

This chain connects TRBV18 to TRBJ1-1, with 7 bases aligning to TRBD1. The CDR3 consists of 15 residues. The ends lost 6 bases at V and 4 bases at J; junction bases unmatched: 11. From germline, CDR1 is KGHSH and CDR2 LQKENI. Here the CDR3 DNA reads TGTGCCAGCTCGGAAAGGACAGGAGTAGGCACTGAAGCTTTCTTT. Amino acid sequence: CASSERTGVGTEAFF.

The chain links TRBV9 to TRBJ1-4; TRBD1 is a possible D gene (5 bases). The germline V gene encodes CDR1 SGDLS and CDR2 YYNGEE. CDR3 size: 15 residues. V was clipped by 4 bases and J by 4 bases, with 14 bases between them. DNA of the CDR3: TGTGCCAGCAGCCTCGGGACCGGGGGTAATGAAAAACTGTTTTTT. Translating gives CASSLGTGGNEKLFF.

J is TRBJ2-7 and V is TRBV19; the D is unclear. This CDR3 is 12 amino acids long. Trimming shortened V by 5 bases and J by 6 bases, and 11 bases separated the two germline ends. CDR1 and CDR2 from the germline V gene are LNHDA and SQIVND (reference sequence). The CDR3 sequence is CASSPPLGEQYF. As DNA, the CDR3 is TGTGCCAGTAGTCCCCCCCTGGGCGAGCAGTACTTC.

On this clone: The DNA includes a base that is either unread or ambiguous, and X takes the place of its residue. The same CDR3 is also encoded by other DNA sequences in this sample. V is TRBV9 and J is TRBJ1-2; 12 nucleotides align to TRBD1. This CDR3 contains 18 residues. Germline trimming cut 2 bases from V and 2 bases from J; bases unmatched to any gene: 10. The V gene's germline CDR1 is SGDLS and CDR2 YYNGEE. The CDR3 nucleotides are TGTGCCAGCAGCGTGGGGGMGGGGACAGGGGGCCCAAACTATGGCTACACCTTC. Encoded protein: CASSVGXGTGGPNYGYTF.

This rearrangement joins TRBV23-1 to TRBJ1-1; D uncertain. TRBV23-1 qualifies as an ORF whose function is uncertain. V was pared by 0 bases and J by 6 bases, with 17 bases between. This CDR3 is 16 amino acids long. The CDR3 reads CASSQSKRPPVSEAFF. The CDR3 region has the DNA TGCGCCAGCAGTCAATCTAAAAGGCCTCCGGTTTCTGAAGCTTTCTTT.

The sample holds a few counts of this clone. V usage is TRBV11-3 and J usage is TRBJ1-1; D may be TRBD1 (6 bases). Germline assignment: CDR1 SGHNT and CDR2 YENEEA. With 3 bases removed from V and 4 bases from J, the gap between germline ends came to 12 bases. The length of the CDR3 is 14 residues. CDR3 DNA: TGTGCCAGCAGCTTTACAGGGTATGTCACTGAAGCTTTCTTT. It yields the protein CASSFTGYVTEAFF.

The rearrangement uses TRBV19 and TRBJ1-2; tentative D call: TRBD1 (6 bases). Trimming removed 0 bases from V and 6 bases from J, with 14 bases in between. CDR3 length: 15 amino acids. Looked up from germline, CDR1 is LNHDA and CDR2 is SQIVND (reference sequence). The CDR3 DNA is TGTGCCAGTAGTATAGATAACAGGGTCAAAGATGGCTACACCTTC. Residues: CASSIDNRVKDGYTF.

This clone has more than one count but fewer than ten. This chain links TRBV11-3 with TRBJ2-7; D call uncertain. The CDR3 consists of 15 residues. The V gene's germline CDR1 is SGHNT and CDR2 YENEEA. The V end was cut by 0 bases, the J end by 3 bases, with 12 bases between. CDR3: CASSLDATGFYEQYF. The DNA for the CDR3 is TGTGCCAGCAGCTTAGATGCGACTGGATTCTACGAGCAGTACTTC.

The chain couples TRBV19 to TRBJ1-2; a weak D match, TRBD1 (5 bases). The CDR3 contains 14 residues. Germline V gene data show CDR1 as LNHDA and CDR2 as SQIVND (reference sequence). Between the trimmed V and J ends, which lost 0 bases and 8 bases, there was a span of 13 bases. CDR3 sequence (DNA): TGTGCCAGTAGTATAGATCCCCAGGGAGGAGGCTACACCTTC. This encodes CASSIDPQGGGYTF.

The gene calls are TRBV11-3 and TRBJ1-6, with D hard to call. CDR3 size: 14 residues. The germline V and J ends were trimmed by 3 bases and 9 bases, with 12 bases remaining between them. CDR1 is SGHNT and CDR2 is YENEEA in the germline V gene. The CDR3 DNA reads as TGTGCCAGCAGCTTGATGGGTAATAGTTCACCCCTCCACTTT. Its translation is CASSLMGNSSPLHF.

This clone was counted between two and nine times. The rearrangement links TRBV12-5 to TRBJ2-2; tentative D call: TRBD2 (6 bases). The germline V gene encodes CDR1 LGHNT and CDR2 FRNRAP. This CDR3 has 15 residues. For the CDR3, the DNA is TGTGCCAGCAACGCCCACGGGAGGAACACCGGGGAGCTGTTTTTT. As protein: CASNAHGRNTGELFF.

The CDR3 sequence: CASVPDSYNEQFF. The CDR3 DNA reads TGTGCCAGCGTGCCCGACTCCTACAATGAGCAGTTCTTC. This rearrangement joins TRBV25-1 to TRBJ2-1; D gene ambiguous. The CDR3 is 13 residues long. V lost 8 bases and J lost 0, with 8 bases in between. CDR1 MGHDK and CDR2 SYGVNS come from the germline V gene.